This T cell receptor (beta chain) emerged from a study of vaccination effects on CD4 cells after COVID-19. At the level of the study: Participants were vaccinated with two doses of either the BNT162b2 or mRNA-1273 vaccine.

Findings and limits, study-wide: Late post-vaccination samples showed marked contraction of infection- and vaccine-induced clones.

TCRdb's table, derived via immunoSEQ multiplex PCR, lists solely in-frame clones and lacks some. In the table there are approximately 82,000 clones, around 76% of which are singletons. This CDR3 contains 15 residues. Deletions cut 2 bases from V and 4 bases from J, with 15 bases between. Germline V gene sequence: CDR1 MNHNS, CDR2 SASEGT. ViraFEST expansion of antigen-specific CD4+ T cells with viral peptide pools preceded sequencing. Subsequent to roughly 9 days of culture, CD4+ T cells were isolated. Nobody among the vaccine recipients had prior SARS-CoV-2 infection (nucleocapsid antibodies were negative). Days 3 and 7 saw half the medium replaced with IL-2 medium. Notes on this clone: Its antigen is undetermined.

The rearrangement links TRBV6-1 to TRBJ2-7, with a tentative D call TRBD2 (5 bases). This TCR was sampled from a human donor who received a COVID-19 vaccine. The sample was CD4+ T cells from PBMCs cultured with HCoV-229E spike peptides, taken before COVID-19 vaccination. The CDR3: CASSEPLKTGYEQYV. The CDR3 bases are TGTGCCAGCAGTGAACCCTTGAAAACGGGGTACGAGCAGTACGTC.